These 5 T cell receptor beta chains originate from one sample sequenced in a study of HIV-infected patients and healthy controls. About 550 ng RNA was reverse transcribed with alpha and beta constant-region primers. Separate chain-specific third strand synthesis with multiplexing indices produced the alpha and beta libraries. TCRdb re-called the 5' RACE reads with MiXCR, one entry per CDR3 protein. The sample lists over 5,000 distinct CDR3 sequences, 20% to 25% occurring once. Roughly three months, about 14 weeks, into antiretroviral therapy, follow-up blood was collected. The repertoire came from unfractionated whole blood and reflected all unsorted peripheral T cells. Specimen: blood, collected during antiretroviral therapy. The receptors derive from an adult with HIV infection.

This rearrangement joins TRBV6-1 to TRBJ2-1; D is ambiguous. With 6 bases removed from V and 0 bases from J, the gap between germline ends came to 12 bases. The CDR3 extends over 15 amino acids. Germline V gene lookup returns CDR1 MNHNS and CDR2 SASEGT. CDR3 amino acids: CASRIDTSSYNEQFF. The CDR3 nucleotides are TGTGCCAGCAGGATCGACACCAGCTCCTACAATGAGCAGTTCTTC.

This clonotype ranks as medium-sized. The rearrangement uses TRBV6-1 and TRBJ2-7, with D hard to call. This CDR3 is built from 14 residues. Trimming took 2 bases from V and 0 from J, leaving 8 bases between them. Germline loops: CDR1 MNHNS, CDR2 SASEGT. For the CDR3, the DNA is TGTGCCAGCAGTGAACCCCGTACCTCCTACGAGCAGTACTTC. This gives the protein CASSEPRTSYEQYF.

By share of the sample, this clonotype is medium-sized. The rearrangement joins TRBV2 to TRBJ2-3; TRBD1 matches 7 bases. Losses at the gene ends were 4 bases for V and 0 bases for J; bases not matched to a gene: 10. The germline V gene encodes CDR1 SNHLY and CDR2 FYNNEI. CDR3 length: 17 amino acids. CDR3 in DNA: TGTGCCAGCAGTGTCCCACCCGGGACAGCAAGCACAGATACGCAGTATTTT. Encoded protein: CASSVPPGTASTDTQYF. The full variable domain, with the rest looked up from reference TRBV2 and TRBJ2-3, is EPEVTQTPSHQVTQMGQEVILRCVPISNHLYFYWYRQILGQKVEFLVSFYNNEISEKSEIFDDQFSVERPDGSNFTLKIRSTKLEDSAMYFCASSVPPGTASTDTQYFGPGTRLTVL.

Sample share makes this clonotype medium-sized. The rearrangement uses TRBV28 and TRBJ1-4; D is unresolved. The V end lost 5 bases, the J end lost 5 bases, and 9 bases lay between the germline ends. The germline CDR1 and CDR2 sequences are MDHEN and SYDVKM. This CDR3 is 13 amino acids long. The CDR3 loop reads CASSGFKNEKLFF. For the CDR3, the DNA is TGTGCCAGCAGTGGGTTCAAGAATGAAAAACTGTTTTTT. Full variable domain (missing parts from reference TRBV28 and TRBJ1-4): DVKVTQSSRYLVKRTGEKVFLECVQDMDHENMFWYRQDPGLGLRLIYFSYDVKMKEKGDIPEGYSVSREKKERFSLILESASTNQTSMYLCASSGFKNEKLFFGSGTQLSVL.

A remark on this clonotype: A much larger clone lies a single base off, so this may be a read error. Since no conserved phenylalanine or tryptophan closes the CDR3, a read error is the likely cause. This chain joins TRBV19 and TRBJ2-1; no clear D. Trimming removed 4 bases from V and 8 bases from J, with 15 bases in between. Germline V gene data show CDR1 as LNHDA and CDR2 as SQIVND (reference sequence). This CDR3 spans 14 amino acids. CDR3 loop: CASSTPGWMDEQFL. For the CDR3, the DNA is TGTGCCAGTAGTACCCCCGGTTGGATGGATGAGCAGTTCTTA.